This TCR beta chain was sequenced for a study of T and B cells in COVID-19 patients. Whole-study results and caveats: Active COVID-19 showed highly clonal TRB repertoires; recovery showed diversity and richness above healthy donors. In COVID-19 patients, T cell receptor beta variable and joining gene use was reportedly strongly skewed.

TRB was amplified from about 250-500 ng of blood genomic DNA. TRB rearrangements were amplified by multiplex PCR with BIOMED2 TRB-A/B primers. MiXCR, applied by TCRdb to the multiplex PCR reads, yields one record per CDR3 protein. The sample shows fewer than 8,500 distinct CDR3 sequences, roughly 26% of them seen only once. The CDR3 runs 13 residues. Trimming removed 0 bases at V and 2 bases at J, with 5 bases between. Germline values: CDR1 ENHRY, CDR2 SYGVKD. At least ten counts were recorded for this clonotype. What it recognizes is unknown. The receptor was derived from a human donor with active COVID-19. The specimen was blood. This chain links TRBV10-3 with TRBJ2-7; unclear D gene. CDR3 protein: CAISESNPYEQYF. CDR3 nucleotide sequence: TGTGCCATCAGTGAGTCGAACCCCTACGAGCAGTACTTC.